This T cell receptor (beta chain) was retrieved from a study of T cell repertoires in cytomegalovirus infection. TCRdb redid the calling of the reads with MiXCR, one entry per CDR3 protein. The table shows about 160,000 distinct CDR3 sequences, with about 22% occurring only once. V was trimmed by 5 bases and J by 5 bases, leaving 15 bases between them. The CDR3 extends over 14 amino acids. Germline CDR1 SGHVS, CDR2 FQNEAQ. Study-wide results and caveats: The study found HLA-C-restricted CMV-specific TCR beta clonotypes dominating the ex vivo response.

As to this clonotype: The antigen is not known.

The starting material was CD8+ T cells from cultured PBMCs, obtained from culture after CMV antigen stimulation. This chain uses TRBV7-8 with TRBJ2-5, with TRBD2 as a possible D gene (6 bases). This receptor was identified in a human donor in good health (CMV status not recorded). Some clones in this sample may be carry-over from other donors' samples. In DNA, the CDR3 is TGTGCCAGCAGCACATACGGGAGTGGGGAGACCCAGTACTTC. Its protein is CASSTYGSGETQYF.